This is a list of T cell receptor beta chains from one sample in a study of T cells in Graves' hyperthyroidism and ophthalmopathy. TCRdb re-analysed the multiplex PCR reads in MiXCR, keeping a single row per CDR3 protein. The sample includes about 380,000 distinct CDR3 sequences, approximately 15% of them seen just once. The sample comprised blood. The receptors come from a woman aged 55-70 years with Graves' hyperthyroidism. Both conserved end residues are part of each CDR3. Fields, in order: V gene, clone size, D gene, CDR3 length, J gene, CDR3 DNA, CDR3 protein. The D gene is left open where the match is weak. Rows give clone size only sometimes, using once, few, many, or a class for an expanded clone.

TRBV12-3/TRBV12-4,-,TRBD2,14,TRBJ2-1,TGTGCCAGCAGAACTAGCGCTACCTACAATGAGCAGTTCTTC,CASRTSATYNEQFF
TRBV20-1,-,-,11,TRBJ2-7,TGCAGTGCATACAGATTGAGGGAGCAGTACTTC,CSAYRLREQYF
TRBV12-3/TRBV12-4,many,-,15,TRBJ2-6,TGTGCCAGCAGTCCCGACCCTCTGGGGGCCAACGTCCTGACTTTC,CASSPDPLGANVLTF
TRBV12-3/TRBV12-4,-,TRBD2,15,TRBJ2-7,TGTGCCAGCAGTTTACTAGCGGGGAGACCTGGCGAGCAGTACTTC,CASSLLAGRPGEQYF
TRBV6-1,-,-,17,TRBJ2-7,TGTGCCAGCAGAAGGGAATCCGGAGGGCCATTCCCCTACGAGCAGCACTTC,CASRRESGGPFPYEQHF
TRBV18,many,-,14,TRBJ1-1,TGTGCCAGCTCACCTCCCAGAGGGAACACTGAAGCTTTCTTT,CASSPPRGNTEAFF
TRBV6-9,-,TRBD1,14,TRBJ2-7,TGTGCCAGCAGTTACTTCCAGGGGGACTACGAGCAGTACTTC,CASSYFQGDYEQYF
TRBV5-1,many,-,12,TRBJ2-7,TGCGCCAGCAGCGCCACAGAATACGAGCAGTACTTC,CASSATEYEQYF
TRBV29-1,-,TRBD1,13,TRBJ1-2,TGCAGCGCCGGGACAGGGGATCGGGATGGCTACACCTTC,CSAGTGDRDGYTF
TRBV7-6,many,-,15,TRBJ2-1,TGTGCCAGCAGCTTAAATAGCGGCTCCTACAATGAGCAGTTCTTC,CASSLNSGSYNEQFF
TRBV28,many,-,14,TRBJ2-1,TGTGCCAGCAGCCGCCCGAGCTCCTACAATGAGCAGTTCTTC,CASSRPSSYNEQFF
TRBV20-1,many,-,15,TRBJ2-7,TGCAGTGCTAGAGATAGGGACCAAAGCTCCCACGAGCAGTACTTC,CSARDRDQSSHEQYF
TRBV28,few,-,13,TRBJ1-4,TGTGCCAGCCGGGGACCGACGGGAGGAAAACTGTTTTTT,CASRGPTGGKLFF
TRBV28,many,TRBD1,16,TRBJ2-3,TGTGCCAGCACCCACGGTGGGGACAGGGTAGGAGATACGCAGTATTTT,CASTHGGDRVGDTQYF
TRBV5-6,-,-,11,TRBJ2-7,TGTGCCAGCAGCTGGACCACCGAGCAGTACTTC,CASSWTTEQYF
TRBV12-3/TRBV12-4,-,TRBD2,13,TRBJ2-1,TGTGCCAGCAGTAGGAGCGGGAGCAATGAGCAGTTCTTC,CASSRSGSNEQFF